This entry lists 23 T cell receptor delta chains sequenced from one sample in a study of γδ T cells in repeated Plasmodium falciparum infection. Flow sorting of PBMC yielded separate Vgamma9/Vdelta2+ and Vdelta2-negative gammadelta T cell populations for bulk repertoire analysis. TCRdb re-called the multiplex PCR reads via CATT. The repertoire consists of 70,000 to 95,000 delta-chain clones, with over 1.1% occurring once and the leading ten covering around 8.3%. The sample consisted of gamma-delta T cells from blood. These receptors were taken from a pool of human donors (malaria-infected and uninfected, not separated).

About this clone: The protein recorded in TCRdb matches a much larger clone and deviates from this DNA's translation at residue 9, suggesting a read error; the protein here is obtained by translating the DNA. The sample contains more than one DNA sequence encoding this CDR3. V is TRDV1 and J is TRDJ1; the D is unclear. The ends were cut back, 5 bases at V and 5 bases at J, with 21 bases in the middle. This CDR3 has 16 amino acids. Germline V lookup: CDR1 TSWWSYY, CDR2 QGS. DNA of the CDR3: TGTGCTCTTGGGCTACCTAGGAAGGAGATAGAAGATAAACTCATCTTT. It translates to CALGLPRKEIEDKLIF.

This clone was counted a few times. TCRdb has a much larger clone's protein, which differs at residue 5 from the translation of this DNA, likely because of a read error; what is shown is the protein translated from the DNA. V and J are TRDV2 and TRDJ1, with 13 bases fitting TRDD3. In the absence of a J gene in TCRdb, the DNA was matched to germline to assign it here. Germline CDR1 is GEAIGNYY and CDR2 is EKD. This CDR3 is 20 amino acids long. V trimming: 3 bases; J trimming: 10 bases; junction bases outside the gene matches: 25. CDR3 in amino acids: CACDAVDWGIRAEKMNRLIF. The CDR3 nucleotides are TGTGCCTGTGACGCCGTAGACTGGGGGATACGTGCAGAGAAGATGAATAGACTCATCTTT.

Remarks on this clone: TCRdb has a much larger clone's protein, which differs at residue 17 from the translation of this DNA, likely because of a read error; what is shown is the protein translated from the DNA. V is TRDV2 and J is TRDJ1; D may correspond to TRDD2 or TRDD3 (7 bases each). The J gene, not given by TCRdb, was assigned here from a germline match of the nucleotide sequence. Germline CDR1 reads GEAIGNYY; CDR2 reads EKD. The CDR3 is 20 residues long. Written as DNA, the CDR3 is TGTGCCTGTGCGGTTCCTACGTACTGGGGAGGGACAAAGTACACCGATAGACTCATCTTT. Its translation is CACAVPTYWGGTKYTDRLIF.

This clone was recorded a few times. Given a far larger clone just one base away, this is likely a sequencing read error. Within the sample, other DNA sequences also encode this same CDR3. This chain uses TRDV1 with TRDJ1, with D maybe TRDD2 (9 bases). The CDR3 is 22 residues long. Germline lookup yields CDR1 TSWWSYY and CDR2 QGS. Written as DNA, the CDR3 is TGCGCTCTTGGGGAAGTGCCCCTTCCTACGTTACTGGGGGTTCAGTACACCGATAAACTCATCTTT. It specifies CALGEVPLPTLLGVQYTDKLIF.

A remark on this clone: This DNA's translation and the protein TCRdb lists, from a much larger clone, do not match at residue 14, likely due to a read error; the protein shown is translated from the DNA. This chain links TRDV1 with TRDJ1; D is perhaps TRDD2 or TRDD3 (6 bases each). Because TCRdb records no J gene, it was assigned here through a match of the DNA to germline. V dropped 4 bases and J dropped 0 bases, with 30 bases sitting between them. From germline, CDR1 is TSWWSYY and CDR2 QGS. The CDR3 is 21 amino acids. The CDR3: CALGGHRGPTPWGKYTDKLIF. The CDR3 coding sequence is TGTGCTCTTGGGGGGCACAGAGGTCCTACGCCCTGGGGAAAGTACACCGATAAACTCATCTTT.

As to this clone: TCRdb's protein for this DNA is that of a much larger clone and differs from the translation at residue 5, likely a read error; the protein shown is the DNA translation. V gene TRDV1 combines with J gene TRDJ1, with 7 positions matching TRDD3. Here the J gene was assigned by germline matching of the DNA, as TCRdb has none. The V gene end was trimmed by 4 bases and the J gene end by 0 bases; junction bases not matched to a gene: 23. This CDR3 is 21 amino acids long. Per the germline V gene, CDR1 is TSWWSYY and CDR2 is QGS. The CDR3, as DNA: TGTGCTCTTGGGGGACGTCCGAGGTACTGGGGAATGGTTCGGTACACCGATAAACTCATCTTT. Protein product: CALGGRPRYWGMVRYTDKLIF.

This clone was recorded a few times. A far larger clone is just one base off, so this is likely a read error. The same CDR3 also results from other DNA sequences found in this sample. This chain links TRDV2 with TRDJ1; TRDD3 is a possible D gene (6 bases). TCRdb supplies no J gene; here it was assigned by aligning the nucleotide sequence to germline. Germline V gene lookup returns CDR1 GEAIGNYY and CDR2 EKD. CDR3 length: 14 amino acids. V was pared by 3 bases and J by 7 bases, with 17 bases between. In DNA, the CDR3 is TGTGCCTGTGACTCACTGGGAGATCGGGGTAAACTCATCTTT. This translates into CACDSLGDRGKLIF.

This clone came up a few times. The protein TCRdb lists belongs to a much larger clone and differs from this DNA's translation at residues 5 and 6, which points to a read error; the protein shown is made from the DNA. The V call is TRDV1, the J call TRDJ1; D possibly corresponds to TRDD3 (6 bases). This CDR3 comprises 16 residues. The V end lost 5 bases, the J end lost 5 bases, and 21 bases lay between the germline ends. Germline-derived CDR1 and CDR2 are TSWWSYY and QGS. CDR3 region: CALGRVLLLGKDKLIF. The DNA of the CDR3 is TGTGCTCTTGGGAGGGTCCTATTGCTGGGGAAGGATAAACTCATCTTT.

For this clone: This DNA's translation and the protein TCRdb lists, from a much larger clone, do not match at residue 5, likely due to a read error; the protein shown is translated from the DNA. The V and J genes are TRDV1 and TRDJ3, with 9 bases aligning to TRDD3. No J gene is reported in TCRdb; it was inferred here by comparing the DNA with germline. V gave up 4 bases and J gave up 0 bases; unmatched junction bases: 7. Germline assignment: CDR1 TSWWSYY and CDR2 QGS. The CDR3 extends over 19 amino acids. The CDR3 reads CALGGTGGLYSWDTRQMFF. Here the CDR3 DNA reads TGTGCTCTTGGGGGAACTGGGGGACTTTACTCCTGGGACACCCGACAGATGTTTTTC.

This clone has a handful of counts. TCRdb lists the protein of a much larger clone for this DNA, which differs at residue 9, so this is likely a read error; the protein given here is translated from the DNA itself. The CDR3 bases are TGTGCTCTTGGGGAACTAGTTACCGCCTCTGTGGGGTTCTGGGGGATAACCTACACCGATAAACTCATCTTT. Protein sequence: CALGELVTASVGFWGITYTDKLIF. The gene calls are TRDV1 and TRDJ1; 10 positions agree with TRDD3. In the absence of a J gene in TCRdb, the DNA was matched to germline to assign it here. The CDR3 length is 24 residues. The V gene's germline CDR1 is TSWWSYY and CDR2 QGS. J lost 0 bases, V lost 0 bases, and 25 bases had no gene match.

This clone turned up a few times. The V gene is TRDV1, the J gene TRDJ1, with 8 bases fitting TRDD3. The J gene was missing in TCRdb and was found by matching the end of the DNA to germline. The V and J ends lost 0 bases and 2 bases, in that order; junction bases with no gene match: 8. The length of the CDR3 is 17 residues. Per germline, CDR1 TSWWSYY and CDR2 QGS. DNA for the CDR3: TGTGCTCTTGGGGAACTTTGTGGGGGGATAGAGACCGATAAACTCATCTTT. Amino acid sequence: CALGELCGGIETDKLIF.

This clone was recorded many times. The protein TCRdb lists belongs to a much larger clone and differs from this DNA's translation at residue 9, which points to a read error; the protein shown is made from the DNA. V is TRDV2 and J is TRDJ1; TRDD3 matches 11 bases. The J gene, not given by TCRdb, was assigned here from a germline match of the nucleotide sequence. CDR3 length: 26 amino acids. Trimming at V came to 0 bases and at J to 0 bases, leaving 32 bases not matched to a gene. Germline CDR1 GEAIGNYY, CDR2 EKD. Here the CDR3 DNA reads TGTGCCTGTGACACCGTAAGGCCTTCTACTGGGCTTGGGGGATACGCGGTGGGTCAGTACACCGATAAACTCATCTTT. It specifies CACDTVRPSTGLGGYAVGQYTDKLIF.

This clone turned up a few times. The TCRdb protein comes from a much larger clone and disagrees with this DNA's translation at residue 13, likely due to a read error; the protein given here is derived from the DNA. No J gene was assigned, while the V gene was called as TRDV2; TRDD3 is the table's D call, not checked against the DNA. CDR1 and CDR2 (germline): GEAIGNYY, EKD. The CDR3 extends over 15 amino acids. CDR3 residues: CACDQTGGYGDKPIF. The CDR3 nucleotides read TGTGCCTGTGACCAAACTGGGGGATACGGCGATAAACCCATCTTT.

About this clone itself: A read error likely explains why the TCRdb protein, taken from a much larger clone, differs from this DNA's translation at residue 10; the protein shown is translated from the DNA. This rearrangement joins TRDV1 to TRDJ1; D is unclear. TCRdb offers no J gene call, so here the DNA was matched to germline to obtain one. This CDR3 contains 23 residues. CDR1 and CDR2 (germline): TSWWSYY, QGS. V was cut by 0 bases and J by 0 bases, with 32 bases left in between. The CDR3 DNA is TGTGCTCTTGGGGAACTACTTTTCCGAGGACGAGACCCCGTTCCATCACACACCGATAAACTCATCTTT. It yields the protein CALGELLFRGRDPVPSHTDKLIF.

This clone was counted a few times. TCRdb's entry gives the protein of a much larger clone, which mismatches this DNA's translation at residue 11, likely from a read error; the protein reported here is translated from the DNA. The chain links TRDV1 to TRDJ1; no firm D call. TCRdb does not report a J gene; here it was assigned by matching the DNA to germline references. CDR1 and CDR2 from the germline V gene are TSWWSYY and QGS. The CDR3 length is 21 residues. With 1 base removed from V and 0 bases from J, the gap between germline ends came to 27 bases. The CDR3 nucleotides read TGTGCTCTTGGGGAACCGATCCGAATTTCCCACGGGGTCTCGTACACCGATAAACTCATCTTT. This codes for CALGEPIRISHGVSYTDKLIF.

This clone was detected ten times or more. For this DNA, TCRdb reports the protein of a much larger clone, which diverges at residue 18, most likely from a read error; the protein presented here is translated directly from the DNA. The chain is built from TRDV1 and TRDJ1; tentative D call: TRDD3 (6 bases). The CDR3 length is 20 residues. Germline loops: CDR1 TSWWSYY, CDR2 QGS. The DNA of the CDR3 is TGTGCTCTTGGGGAACCAGCTAACGTCCTCCACATACTGGGTCCCGATAAACCCATCTTT. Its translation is CALGEPANVLHILGPDKPIF.

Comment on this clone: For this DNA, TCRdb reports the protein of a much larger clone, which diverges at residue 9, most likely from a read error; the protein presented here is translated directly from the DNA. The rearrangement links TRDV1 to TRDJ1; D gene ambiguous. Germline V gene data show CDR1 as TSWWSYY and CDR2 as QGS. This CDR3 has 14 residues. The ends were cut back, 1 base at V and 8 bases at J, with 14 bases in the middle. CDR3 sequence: CALGEPDPWLKLIF. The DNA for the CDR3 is TGTGCTCTTGGGGAACCGGATCCTTGGCTGAAACTCATCTTT.

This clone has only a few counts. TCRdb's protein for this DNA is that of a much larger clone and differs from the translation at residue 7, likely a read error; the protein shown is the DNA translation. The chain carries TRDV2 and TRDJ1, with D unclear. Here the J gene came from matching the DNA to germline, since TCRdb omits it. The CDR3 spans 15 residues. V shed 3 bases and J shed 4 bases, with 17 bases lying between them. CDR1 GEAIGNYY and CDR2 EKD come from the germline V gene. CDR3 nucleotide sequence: TGTGCCTGTGACCCCCTGAGTGCGGGAGACGATAAACTCATCTTT. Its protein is CACDPLSAGDDKLIF.

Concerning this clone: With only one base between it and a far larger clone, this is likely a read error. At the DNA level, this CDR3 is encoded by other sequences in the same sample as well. The CDR3 sequence is CALGESHPPVLGRVYTDKLIF. CDR3 DNA sequence: TGTGCTCTTGGGGAAAGTCATCCTCCTGTACTGGGGAGGGTCTACACCGATAAGCTCATCTTT. V gene TRDV1 was called; the J gene was not; TRDD3, the table's D call, was not compared with the DNA. The CDR3 totals 21 residues. Germline lookup yields CDR1 TSWWSYY and CDR2 QGS.

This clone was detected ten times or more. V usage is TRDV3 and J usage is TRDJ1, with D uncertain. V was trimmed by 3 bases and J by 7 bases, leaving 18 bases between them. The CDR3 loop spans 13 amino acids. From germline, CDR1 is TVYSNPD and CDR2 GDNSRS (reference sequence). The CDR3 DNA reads TGTGCCTTCACTAGGGAGCAGCTTCGTAAACTCATCTTT. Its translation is CAFTREQLRKLIF.

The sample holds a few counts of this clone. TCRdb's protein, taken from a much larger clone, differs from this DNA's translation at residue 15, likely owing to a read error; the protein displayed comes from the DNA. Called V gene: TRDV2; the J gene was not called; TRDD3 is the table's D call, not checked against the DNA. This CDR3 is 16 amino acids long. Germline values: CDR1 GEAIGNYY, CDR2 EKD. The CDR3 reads CACDTLPHLGDNELTF. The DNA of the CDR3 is TGTGCCTGTGACACCCTTCCCCACCTGGGGGATAATGAACTCACCTTT.

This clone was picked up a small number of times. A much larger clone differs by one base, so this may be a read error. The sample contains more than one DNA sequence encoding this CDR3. The CDR3 region is CALGELRDYWGILVKGRADKLIF. The CDR3 bases are TGTGCTCTTGGGGAATTGAGGGACTACTGGGGGATATTAGTCAAAGGTAGAGCCGATAAGCTCATCTTT. Called V gene: TRDV1; the J gene was not called; TRDD3, the table's D call, was not compared with the DNA. The CDR3 totals 23 residues. Germline CDR1 and CDR2: TSWWSYY and QGS.

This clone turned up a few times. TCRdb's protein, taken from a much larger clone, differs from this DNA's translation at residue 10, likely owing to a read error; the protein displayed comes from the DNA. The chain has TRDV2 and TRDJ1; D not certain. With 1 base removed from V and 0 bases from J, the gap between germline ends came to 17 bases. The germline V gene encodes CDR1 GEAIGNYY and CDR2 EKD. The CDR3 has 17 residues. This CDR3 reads CACDTVARLAYTDKLIF. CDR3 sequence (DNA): TGTGCCTGTGACACAGTTGCCCGTCTGGCGTACACCGATAAACTCATCTTT.